This T cell receptor (beta chain) stems from a study of CD8+CD57+ T cells in acquired aplastic anemia. General observations from the study: Both patients and controls carried the same twenty-nine CD8+ CDR3 sequences. Controls and patients did not differ significantly in CD8+ Simpson's diversity.

For sequencing, patients were chosen who had shown expansion of CD8+CD57+ cells by flow cytometry. In all patients, the disease was severe acquired aplastic anemia. TCR beta VDJ combinations and CDR3 sequences were profiled from genomic DNA. TCRdb re-called the reads with MiXCR, one entry per CDR3 protein. This repertoire shows approximately 260,000 distinct CDR3 sequences, roughly 82% found once; its top ten account for approximately 40%. This clonotype was observed once. Its specificity is not known. Sample: sorted CD4+, CD8+, or CD8+CD57+ T cells (not recorded which) from PBMCs. This TCR was sampled from a human donor with aplastic anemia.

DNA of the CDR3: TGTGCCAGCAGCTGGGGACGAGGGTCGAATTCACCCCTCCACTTT. Translated, it gives CASSWGRGSNSPLHF. The rearrangement joins TRBV11-3 to TRBJ1-6; D may be TRBD1 (5 bases). The CDR3 has 15 residues. V gave up 4 bases and J gave up 7 bases, with 14 bases separating them. Germline CDR1 SGHNT, CDR2 YENEEA.